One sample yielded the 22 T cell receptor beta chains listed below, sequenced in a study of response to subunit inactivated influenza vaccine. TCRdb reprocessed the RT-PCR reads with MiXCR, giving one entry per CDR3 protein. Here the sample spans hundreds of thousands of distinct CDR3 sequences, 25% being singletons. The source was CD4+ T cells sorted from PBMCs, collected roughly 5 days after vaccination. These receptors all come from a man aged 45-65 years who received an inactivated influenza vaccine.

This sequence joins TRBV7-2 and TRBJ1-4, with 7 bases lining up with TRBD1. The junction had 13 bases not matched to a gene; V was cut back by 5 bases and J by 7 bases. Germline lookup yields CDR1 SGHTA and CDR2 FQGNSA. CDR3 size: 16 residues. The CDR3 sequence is CASSPMVGGAGEKLFF. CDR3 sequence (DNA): TGTGCCAGCAGCCCGATGGTAGGGGGCGCCGGTGAAAAACTGTTTTTT.

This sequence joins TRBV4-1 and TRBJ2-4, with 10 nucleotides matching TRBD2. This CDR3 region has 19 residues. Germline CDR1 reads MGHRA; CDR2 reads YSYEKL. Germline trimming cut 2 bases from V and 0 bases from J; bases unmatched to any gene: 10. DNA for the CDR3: TGCGCCAGCAGCCAACCGACTAGCGGGCAAAGTCAAGCCAAAAACATTCAGTACTTC. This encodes CASSQPTSGQSQAKNIQYF.

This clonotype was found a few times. In DNA form, the CDR3 reads TGTGCCAGCAGAAACCTAGCGGGGGGGCCGGATACGCAGTATTTT. This encodes CASRNLAGGPDTQYF. J is TRBJ2-3 and V is TRBV7-2; 12 positions match TRBD2. The CDR3 consists of 15 residues. CDR1 and CDR2 (germline): SGHTA, FQGNSA. The V and J ends lost 6 bases and 6 bases, in that order; junction bases with no gene match: 7.

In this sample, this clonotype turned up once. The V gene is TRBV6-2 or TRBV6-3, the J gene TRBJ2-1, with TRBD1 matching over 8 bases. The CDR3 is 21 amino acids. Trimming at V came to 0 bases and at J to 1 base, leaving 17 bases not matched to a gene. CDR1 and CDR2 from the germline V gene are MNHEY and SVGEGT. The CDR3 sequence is CASSYSRPQGARGFSYNEQFF. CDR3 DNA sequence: TGTGCCAGCAGTTACTCGAGGCCCCAGGGGGCCCGGGGATTTTCCTACAATGAGCAGTTCTTC.

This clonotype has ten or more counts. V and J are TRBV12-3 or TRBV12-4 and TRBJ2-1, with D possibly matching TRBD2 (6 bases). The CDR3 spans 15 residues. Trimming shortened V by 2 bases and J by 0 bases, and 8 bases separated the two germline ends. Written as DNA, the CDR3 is TGTGCCAGCAGTTTATCGGGGGACTCCTACAATGAGCAGTTCTTC. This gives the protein CASSLSGDSYNEQFF.

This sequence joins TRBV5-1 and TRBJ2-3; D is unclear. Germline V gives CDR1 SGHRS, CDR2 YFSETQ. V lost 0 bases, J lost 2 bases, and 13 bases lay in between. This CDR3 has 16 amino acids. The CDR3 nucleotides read TGCGCCAGCAGCTTGGGGGCAGACTCCCTCACAGATACGCAGTATTTT. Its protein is CASSLGADSLTDTQYF.

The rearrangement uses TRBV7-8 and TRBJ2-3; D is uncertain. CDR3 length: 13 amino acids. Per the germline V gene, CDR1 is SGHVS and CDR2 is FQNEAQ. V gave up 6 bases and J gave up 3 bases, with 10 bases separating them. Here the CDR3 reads CASRTAETDTQYF. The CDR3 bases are TGTGCCAGCAGAACAGCTGAGACAGATACGCAGTATTTT.

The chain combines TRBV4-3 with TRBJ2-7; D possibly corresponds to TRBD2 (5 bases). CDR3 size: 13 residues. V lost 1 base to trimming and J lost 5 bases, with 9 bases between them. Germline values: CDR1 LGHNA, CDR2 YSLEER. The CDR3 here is CASSQVIGDEQYF. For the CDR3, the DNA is TGCGCCAGCAGCCAAGTTATCGGGGACGAGCAGTACTTC.

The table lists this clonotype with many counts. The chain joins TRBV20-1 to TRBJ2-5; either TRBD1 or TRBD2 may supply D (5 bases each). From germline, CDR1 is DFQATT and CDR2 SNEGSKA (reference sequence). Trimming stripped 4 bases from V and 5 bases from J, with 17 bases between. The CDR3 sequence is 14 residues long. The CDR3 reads CSAIRRGQGETQYF. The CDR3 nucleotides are TGCAGTGCTATCCGACGGGGCCAGGGTGAGACCCAGTACTTC.

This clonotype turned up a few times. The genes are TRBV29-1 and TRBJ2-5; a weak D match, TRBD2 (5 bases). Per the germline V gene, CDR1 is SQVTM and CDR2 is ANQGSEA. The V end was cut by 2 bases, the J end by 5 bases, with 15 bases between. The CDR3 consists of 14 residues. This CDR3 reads CSVEPMEVRETQYF. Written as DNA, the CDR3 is TGCAGCGTTGAACCCATGGAGGTTCGGGAGACCCAGTACTTC.

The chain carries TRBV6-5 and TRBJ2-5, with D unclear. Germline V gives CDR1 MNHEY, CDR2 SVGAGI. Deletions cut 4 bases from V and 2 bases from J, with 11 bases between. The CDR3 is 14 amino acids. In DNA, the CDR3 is TGTGCCAGCAGTTTCTTCGGAGATCAAGAGACCCAGTACTTC. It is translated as CASSFFGDQETQYF.

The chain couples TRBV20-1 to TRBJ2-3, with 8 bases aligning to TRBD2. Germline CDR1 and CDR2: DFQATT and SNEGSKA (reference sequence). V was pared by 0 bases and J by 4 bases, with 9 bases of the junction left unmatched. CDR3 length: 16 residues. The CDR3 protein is CSARDLREGGPDTQYF. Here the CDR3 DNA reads TGCAGTGCTAGAGATCTACGGGAGGGGGGGCCAGATACGCAGTATTTT.

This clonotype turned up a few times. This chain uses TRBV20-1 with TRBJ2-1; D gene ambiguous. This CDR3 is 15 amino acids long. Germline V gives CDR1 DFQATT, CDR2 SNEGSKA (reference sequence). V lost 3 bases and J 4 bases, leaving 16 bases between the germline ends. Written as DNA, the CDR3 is TGCAGTGCTAGCGGATACTTAAAGTTATACAATGAGCAGTTCTTC. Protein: CSASGYLKLYNEQFF.

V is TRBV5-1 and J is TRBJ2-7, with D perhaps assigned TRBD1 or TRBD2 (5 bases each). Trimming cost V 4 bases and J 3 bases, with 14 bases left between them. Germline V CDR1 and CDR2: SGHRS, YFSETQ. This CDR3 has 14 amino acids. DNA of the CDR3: TGCGCCAGCAGCACCCCGGGACCCTTCTACGAGCAGTACTTC. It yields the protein CASSTPGPFYEQYF.

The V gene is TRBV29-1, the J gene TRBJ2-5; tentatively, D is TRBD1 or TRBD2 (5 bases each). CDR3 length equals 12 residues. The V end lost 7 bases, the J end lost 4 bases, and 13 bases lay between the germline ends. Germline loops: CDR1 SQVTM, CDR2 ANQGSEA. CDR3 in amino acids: CSGGGRGETQYF. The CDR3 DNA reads TGCAGCGGTGGAGGTAGGGGAGAGACCCAGTACTTC.

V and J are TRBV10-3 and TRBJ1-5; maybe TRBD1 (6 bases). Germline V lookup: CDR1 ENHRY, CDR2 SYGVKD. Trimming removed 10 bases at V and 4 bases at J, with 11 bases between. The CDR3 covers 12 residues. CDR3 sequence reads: CATGQTNQPQHF. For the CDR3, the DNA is TGTGCCACTGGACAGACTAATCAGCCCCAGCATTTT.

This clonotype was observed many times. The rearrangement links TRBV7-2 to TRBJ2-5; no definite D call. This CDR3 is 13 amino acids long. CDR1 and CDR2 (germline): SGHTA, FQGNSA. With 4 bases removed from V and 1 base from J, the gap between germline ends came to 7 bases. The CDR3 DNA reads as TGTGCCAGCAGCTGGGCAGTCCAAGAGACCCAGTACTTC. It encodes CASSWAVQETQYF.

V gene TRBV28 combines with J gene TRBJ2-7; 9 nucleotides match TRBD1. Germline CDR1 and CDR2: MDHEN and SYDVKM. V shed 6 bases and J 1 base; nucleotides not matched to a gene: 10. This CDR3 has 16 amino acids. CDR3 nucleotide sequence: TGTGCCAGCAGCCTACACCTGACAGGGGGTTCCTACGAGCAGTACTTC. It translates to CASSLHLTGGSYEQYF.

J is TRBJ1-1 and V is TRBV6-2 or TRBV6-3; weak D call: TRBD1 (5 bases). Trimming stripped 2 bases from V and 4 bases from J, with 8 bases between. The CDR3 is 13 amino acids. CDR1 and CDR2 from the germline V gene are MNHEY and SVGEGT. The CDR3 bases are TGTGCCAGCAGTTACACCAGGGCCACTGAAGCTTTCTTT. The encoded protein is CASSYTRATEAFF.

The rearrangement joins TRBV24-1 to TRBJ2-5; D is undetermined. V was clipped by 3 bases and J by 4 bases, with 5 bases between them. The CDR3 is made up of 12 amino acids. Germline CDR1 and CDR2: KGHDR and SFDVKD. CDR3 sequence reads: CATSDHLETQYF. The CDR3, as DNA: TGTGCCACCAGTGATCACTTAGAGACCCAGTACTTC.

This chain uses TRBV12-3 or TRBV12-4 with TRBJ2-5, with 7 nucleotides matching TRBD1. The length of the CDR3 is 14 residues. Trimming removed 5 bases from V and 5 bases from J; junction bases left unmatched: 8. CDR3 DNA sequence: TGTGCCAGCAGTGTTAACAGGGGAGCGGAGACCCAGTACTTC. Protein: CASSVNRGAETQYF.

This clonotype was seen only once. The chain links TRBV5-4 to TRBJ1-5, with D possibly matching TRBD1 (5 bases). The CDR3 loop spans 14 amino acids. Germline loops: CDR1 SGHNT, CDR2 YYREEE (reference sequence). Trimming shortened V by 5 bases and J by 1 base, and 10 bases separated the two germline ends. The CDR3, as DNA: TGTGCCAGCAGTATGGGGGTGAGCAATCAGCCCCAGCATTTT. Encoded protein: CASSMGVSNQPQHF.